Listed below are T cell receptor beta chains from one sample, sequenced in a study of shared clonotypes between healthy human individuals. Libraries were prepared by immunoSEQ multiplex PCR; TCRdb keeps only in-frame clonotypes and omits some of them. The table shows 2 million to 2.5 million clones, with 93% occurring only once. Sequenced sample: naive CD8+ T cells from PBMCs. Receptors originate from a man aged 18 to 35 in good health. Some clones in this sample may be carry-over from other donors' samples. CDR3s include the opening cysteine and the closing phenylalanine or tryptophan.

j_call v_call cdr3_aa
TRBJ2-1 TRBV18 CASSPGGTGTEDNEQFF
TRBJ2-7 TRBV27 CASSAESAGEAYEQYF
TRBJ1-3 TRBV11-3 CASSQKRAGNTIYF
TRBJ2-1 TRBV9 CASSSPGVNEQFF
TRBJ1-2 TRBV13 CASSISGTGVGYTF
TRBJ2-7 TRBV4-1 CASSSTVTYEQYF
TRBJ1-5 TRBV10-3 CAIKMGFGQPQHF
TRBJ1-1 TRBV19 CASRGTAQRTEAFF
TRBJ2-5 TRBV6-6 CASRGGQPIRGETQYF
TRBJ1-1 TRBV7-3 CASSLNGAGNTEAFF
TRBJ2-7 TRBV5-8 CASSFLIYEQYF
TRBJ1-1 TRBV6-1 CASSETRDAFF
TRBJ1-1 TRBV11-2 CASSLWPPKDGNTEAFF
TRBJ2-7 TRBV4-3 CASSQEVGDRAHEQYF
TRBJ1-2 TRBV5-6 CASSYTNYGYTF
TRBJ2-2 TRBV28 CASSWTGGNTGELFF
TRBJ2-7 TRBV29-1 CSVFAGLAGVVYEQYF
TRBJ2-7 TRBV27 CASSFWGSSYEQYF
TRBJ2-7 TRBV4-1 CASSQVDSLASYEQYF
TRBJ2-1 TRBV11-2 CASSLGYNEQFF
TRBJ2-7 TRBV21-1 CASSNHLGRVTYEQYF
TRBJ1-2 TRBV7-2 CASSPDKYYGYTF
TRBJ1-2 TRBV7-2 CASSLGLLDGYTF
TRBJ2-1 TRBV27 CASSLYDQFGNEQFF
TRBJ1-3 TRBV11-2 CASSIQQRGSGNTIYF
TRBJ2-7 TRBV5-4 CASTGTGDYEQYF
TRBJ2-1 TRBV27 CASSWGSYNEQFF
TRBJ1-1 TRBV7-8 CASSLMGLEAFF
TRBJ2-5 TRBV9 CASSPGTGGSETQYF
TRBJ1-5 TRBV28 CASSLWGLTGFNQPQHF
TRBJ1-1 TRBV6-5 CASSYRDSMREEAFF
TRBJ1-1 TRBV9 CASSVESDPYTEAFF
TRBJ2-6 TRBV19 CASSIDLGTGDSGANVLTF
TRBJ2-5 TRBV7-9 CASSQRSGFKEETQYF
TRBJ2-1 TRBV4-1 CASSPSPGLAEINEQFF
TRBJ2-1 TRBV19 CASRDSNYNEQFF
TRBJ2-3 TRBV7-9 CASSPAEGIATDTQYF
TRBJ2-1 TRBV5-1 CASRLPASGRDNEQFF
TRBJ1-4 TRBV7-9 CASSTRTGGSEKLFF
TRBJ2-5 TRBV7-8 CASSLDPGGGETQYF
TRBJ2-1 TRBV7-6 CASSLGQGIHNEQFF
TRBJ1-1 TRBV7-8 CASSLVIKGGAFF
TRBJ2-1 TRBV9 CASRRGEAPIDEQFF
TRBJ2-5 TRBV27 CASSLTVGGETQYF